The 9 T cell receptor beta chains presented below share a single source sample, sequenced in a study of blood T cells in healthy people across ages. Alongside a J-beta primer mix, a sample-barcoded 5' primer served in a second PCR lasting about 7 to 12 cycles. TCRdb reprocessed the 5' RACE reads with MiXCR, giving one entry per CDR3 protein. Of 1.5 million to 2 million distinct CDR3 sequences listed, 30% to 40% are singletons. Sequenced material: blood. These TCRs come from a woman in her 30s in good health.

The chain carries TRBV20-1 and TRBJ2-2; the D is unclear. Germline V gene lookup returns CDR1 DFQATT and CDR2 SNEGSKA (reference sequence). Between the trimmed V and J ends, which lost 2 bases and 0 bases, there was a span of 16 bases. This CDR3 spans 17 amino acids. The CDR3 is CSARTGRVRANTGELFF. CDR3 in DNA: TGCAGTGCTAGAACGGGCCGGGTCCGCGCGAACACCGGGGAGCTGTTTTTT.

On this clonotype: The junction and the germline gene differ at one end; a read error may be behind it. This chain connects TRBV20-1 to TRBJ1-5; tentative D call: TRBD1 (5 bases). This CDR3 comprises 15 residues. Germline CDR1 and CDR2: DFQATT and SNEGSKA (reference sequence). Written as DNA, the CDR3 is TGCAGTACTAGCCAGCAGGGACGGGGCAATCAGCCCCAGCATTTT. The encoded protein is CSTSQQGRGNQPQHF.

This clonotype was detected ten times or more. Here the CDR3 reads CASSHTNLQSQYF. The CDR3 DNA reads as TGTGCCAGCAGTCACACTAACCTACAGTCGCAGTACTTC. V usage is TRBV12-3 or TRBV12-4 and J usage is TRBJ2-7; no firm D call. Deletions cut 5 bases from V and 9 bases from J, with 17 bases between. The CDR3 spans 13 residues.

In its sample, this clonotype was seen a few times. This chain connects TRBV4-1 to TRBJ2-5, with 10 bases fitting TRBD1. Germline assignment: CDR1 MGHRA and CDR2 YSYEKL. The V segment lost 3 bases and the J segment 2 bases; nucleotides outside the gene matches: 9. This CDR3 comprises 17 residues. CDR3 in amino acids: CASSQAWGQGTQETQYF. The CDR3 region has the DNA TGCGCCAGCAGCCAGGCCTGGGGACAGGGGACACAAGAGACCCAGTACTTC.

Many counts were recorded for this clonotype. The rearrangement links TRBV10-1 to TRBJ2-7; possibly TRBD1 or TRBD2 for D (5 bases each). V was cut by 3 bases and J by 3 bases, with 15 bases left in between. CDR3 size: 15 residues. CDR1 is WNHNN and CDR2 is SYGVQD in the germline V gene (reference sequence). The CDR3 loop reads CASSDGTIEDYEQYF. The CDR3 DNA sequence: TGCGCCAGCAGTGACGGGACCATCGAGGACTACGAGCAGTACTTC.

The CDR3, as DNA: TGTGCCAGCAGCGGGGGGACTAGCGGGGTGGCGGAGCAGTACTTC. Its translation: CASSGGTSGVAEQYF. V gene TRBV9 combines with J gene TRBJ2-7, with 13 bases lining up with TRBD2. This CDR3 is built from 15 residues. The V gene end was trimmed by 3 bases and the J gene end by 7 bases; junction bases not matched to a gene: 7. CDR1 and CDR2 from the germline V gene are SGDLS and YYNGEE.

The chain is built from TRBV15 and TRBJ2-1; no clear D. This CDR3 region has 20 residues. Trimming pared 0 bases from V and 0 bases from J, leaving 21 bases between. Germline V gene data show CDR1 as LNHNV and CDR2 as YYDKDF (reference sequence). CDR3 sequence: CATSRDPRVGRVYSYNEQFF. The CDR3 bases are TGTGCCACCAGCAGAGACCCTCGTGTGGGTAGAGTCTACTCCTACAATGAGCAGTTCTTC.

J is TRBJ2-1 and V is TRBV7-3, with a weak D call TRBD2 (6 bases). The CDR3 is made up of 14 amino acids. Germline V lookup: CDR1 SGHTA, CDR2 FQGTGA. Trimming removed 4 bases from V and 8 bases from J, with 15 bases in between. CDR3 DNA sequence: TGTGCCAGCAGCTCCCCGGGACTCTCGCATGAGCAGTTCTTC. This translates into CASSSPGLSHEQFF.

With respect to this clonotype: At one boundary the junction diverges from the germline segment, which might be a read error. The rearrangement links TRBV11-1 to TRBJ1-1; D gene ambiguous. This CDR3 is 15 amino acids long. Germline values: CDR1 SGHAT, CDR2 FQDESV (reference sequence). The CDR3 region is CASSSNRALNTEAFF. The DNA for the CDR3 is TGTGCCAGCAGCTCCAACCGGGCCCTGAACACGGAAGCTTTCTTT.